This T cell receptor beta chain was recovered during a study of CD8 T cells in Susac syndrome. TEMRA cells were FACS-enriched, while CD8+ and CD4+ T cells were negatively isolated. This CDR3 is built from 16 residues. With 4 bases clipped from V and 6 bases from J, the junction kept 14 bases outside the gene matches. Looked up from germline, CDR1 is MNHEY and CDR2 is SMNVEV (reference sequence). It was with random hexamers that 0.5 to 1 ug RNA was reverse transcribed. The authors amplified TCR beta CDR3 across 54 Vbeta and 13 Jbeta using immunoSEQ multiplex PCR. TCRdb processed the immunoSEQ multiplex PCR reads anew with MiXCR; each CDR3 protein has one entry. The data contain about 77,000 distinct CDR3 sequences, 93% of them singletons.

Sequencing used CD4+ T cells from PBMCs. The clonotype comes from a human donor with Susac syndrome. The chain combines TRBV27 with TRBJ2-7; 8 bases match TRBD1. This CDR3 reads CASSYGLNRGSGEQYF. CDR3 DNA: TGTGCCAGCAGTTATGGGTTAAACAGGGGGTCGGGCGAGCAGTACTTC.